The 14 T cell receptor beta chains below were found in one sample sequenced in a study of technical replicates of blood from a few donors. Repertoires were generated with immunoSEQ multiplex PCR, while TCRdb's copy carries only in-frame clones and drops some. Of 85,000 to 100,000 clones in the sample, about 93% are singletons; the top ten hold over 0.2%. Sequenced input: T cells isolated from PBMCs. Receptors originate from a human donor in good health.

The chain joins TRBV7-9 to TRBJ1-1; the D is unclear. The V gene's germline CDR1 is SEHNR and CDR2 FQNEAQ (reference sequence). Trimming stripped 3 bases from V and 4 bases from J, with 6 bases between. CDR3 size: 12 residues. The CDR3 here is CASSFLPTEAFF. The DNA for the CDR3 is TGTGCCAGCAGCTTTCTACCCACTGAAGCTTTCTTT.

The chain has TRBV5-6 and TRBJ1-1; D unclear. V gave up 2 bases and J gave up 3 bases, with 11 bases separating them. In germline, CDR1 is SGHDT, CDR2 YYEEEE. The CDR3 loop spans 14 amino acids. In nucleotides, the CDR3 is TGTGCCAGCAGCTTAACAGAGAGGGACACTGAAGCTTTCTTT. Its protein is CASSLTERDTEAFF.

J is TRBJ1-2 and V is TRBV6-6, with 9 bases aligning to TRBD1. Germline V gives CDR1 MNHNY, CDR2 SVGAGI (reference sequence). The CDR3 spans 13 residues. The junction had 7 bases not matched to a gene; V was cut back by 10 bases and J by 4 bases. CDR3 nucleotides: TGTGCCACCGGGACAGGGACGGGCTATGGCTACACCTTC. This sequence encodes CATGTGTGYGYTF.

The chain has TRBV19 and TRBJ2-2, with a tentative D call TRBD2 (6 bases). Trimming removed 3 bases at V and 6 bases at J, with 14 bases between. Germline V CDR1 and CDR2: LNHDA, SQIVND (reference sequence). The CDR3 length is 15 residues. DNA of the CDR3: TGTGCCAGTAGTATGTCGGGGGTAGTGCCCGGGGAGCTGTTTTTT. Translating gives CASSMSGVVPGELFF. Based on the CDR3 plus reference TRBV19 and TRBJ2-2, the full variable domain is DGGITQSPKYLFRKEGQNVTLSCEQNLNHDAMYWYRQDPGQGLRLIYYSQIVNDFQKGDIAEGYSVSREKKESFPLTVTSAQKNPTAFYLCASSMSGVVPGELFFGEGSRLTVL.

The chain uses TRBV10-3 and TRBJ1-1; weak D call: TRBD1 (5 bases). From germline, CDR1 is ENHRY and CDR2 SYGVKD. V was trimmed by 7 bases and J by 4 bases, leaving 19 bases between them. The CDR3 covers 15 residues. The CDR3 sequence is CAINRGGGGGTEAFF. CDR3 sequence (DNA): TGTGCCATCAATCGGGGGGGTGGGGGAGGCACTGAAGCTTTCTTT.

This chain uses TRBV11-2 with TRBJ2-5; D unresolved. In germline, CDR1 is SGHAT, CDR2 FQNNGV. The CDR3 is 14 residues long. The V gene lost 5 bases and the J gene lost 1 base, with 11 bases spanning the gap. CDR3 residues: CASSSMGTQETQYF. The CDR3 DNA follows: TGTGCCAGCAGCAGCATGGGCACCCAAGAGACCCAGTACTTC. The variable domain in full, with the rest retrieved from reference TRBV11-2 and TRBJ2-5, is EAGVAQSPRYKIIEKRQSVAFWCNPISGHATLYWYQQILGQGPKLLIQFQNNGVVDDSQLPKDRFSAERLKGVDSTLKIQPAKLEDSAVYLCASSSMGTQETQYFGPGTRLLVL.

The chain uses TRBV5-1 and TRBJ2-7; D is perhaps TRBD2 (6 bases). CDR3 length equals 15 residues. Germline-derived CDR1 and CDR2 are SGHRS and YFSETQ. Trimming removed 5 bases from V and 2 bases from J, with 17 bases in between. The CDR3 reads CASSRFRDSAYEQYF. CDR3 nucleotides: TGCGCCAGCAGTCGGTTCCGGGACTCCGCCTACGAGCAGTACTTC.

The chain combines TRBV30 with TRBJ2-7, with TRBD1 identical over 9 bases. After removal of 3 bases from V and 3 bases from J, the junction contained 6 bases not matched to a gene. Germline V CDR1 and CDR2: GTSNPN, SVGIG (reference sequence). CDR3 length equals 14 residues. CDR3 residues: CAWSGGTGSYEQYF. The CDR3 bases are TGTGCCTGGAGCGGGGGGACAGGGAGCTACGAGCAGTACTTC. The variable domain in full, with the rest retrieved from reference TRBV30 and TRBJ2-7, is SQTIHQWPATLVQPVGSPLSLECTVEGTSNPNLYWYRQAAGRGLQLLFYSVGIGQISSEVPQNLSASRPQDRQFILSSKKLLLSDSGFYLCAWSGGTGSYEQYFGPGTRLTVT.

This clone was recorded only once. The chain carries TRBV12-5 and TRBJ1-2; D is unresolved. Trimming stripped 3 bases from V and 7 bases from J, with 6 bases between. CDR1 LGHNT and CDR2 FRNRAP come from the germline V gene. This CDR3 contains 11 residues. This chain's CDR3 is CASGFEVGYTF. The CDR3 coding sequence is TGTGCTAGTGGTTTCGAGGTTGGCTACACCTTC. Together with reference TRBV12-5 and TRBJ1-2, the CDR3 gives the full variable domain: DARVTQTPRHKVTEMGQEVTMRCQPILGHNTVFWYRQTMMQGLELLAYFRNRAPLDDSGMPKDRFSAEMPDATLATLKIQPSEPRDSAVYFCASGFEVGYTFGSGTRLTVV.

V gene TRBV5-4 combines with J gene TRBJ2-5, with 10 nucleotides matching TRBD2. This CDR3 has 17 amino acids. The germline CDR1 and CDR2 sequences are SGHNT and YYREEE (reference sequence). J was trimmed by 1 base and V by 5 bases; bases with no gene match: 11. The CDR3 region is CASRGKTSGAPQETQYF. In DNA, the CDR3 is TGTGCCAGCAGAGGTAAAACTAGCGGGGCCCCCCAAGAGACCCAGTACTTC.

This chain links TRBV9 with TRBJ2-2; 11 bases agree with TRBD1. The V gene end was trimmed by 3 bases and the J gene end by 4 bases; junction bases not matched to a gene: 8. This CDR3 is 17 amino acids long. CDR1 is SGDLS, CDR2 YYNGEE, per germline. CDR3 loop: CASSGPRTGGPTGELFF. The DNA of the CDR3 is TGTGCCAGCAGCGGCCCCCGGACAGGGGGCCCCACCGGGGAGCTGTTTTTT.

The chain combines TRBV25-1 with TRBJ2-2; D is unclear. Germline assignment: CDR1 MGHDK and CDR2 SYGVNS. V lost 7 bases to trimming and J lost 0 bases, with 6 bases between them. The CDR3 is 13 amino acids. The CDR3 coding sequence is TGTGCCAGCATAAATCCGAACACCGGGGAGCTGTTTTTT. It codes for CASINPNTGELFF.

CDR3 in DNA: TGTGCCAGCAGTTACTCGCGGGCCCAGTACGAGCAGTACTTC. Amino acid sequence: CASSYSRAQYEQYF. The chain couples TRBV6-5 to TRBJ2-7; possibly TRBD2 for D (5 bases). Germline CDR1 is MNHEY and CDR2 is SVGAGI. CDR3 length: 14 amino acids. V shed 0 bases and J shed 4 bases, with 10 bases lying between them.

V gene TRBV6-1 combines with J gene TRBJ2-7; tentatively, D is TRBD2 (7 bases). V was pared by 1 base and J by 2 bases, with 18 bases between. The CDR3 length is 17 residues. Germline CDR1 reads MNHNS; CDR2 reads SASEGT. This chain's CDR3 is CASSEESEGGPPYEQYF. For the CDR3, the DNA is TGTGCCAGCAGTGAAGAATCCGAGGGGGGGCCGCCCTACGAGCAGTACTTC.